The source of this T cell receptor (beta chain) is a study of T cell responses to AZD1222 COVID-19 vaccine. Study conclusions and caveats: The donors showed a predominance of white British ancestry and of females, with possible underestimation of clonal diversity. AZD1222 recipients seropositive at baseline numbered only 5 to 7. Repertoire sampling happened only post peak T cell response. Nearly half of unique spike-specific TCRs reportedly avoided B.1.351 and B.1.1.7 mutated regions.

TCRdb's table, derived via immunoSEQ multiplex PCR, lists solely in-frame clones and lacks some. The repertoire holds 30,000 to 50,000 clones, with roughly 88% as singletons. Worth noting for this clone: Its antigen is not known.

CDR1 SQVTM and CDR2 ANQGSEA come from the germline V gene. The CDR3 length is 10 residues. The V end was cut by 6 bases, the J end by 6 bases, with 6 bases between. V gene TRBV29-1 combines with J gene TRBJ2-1; the D gene could be TRBD1 or TRBD2 (5 bases each). This receptor was taken from an adult who received the MenACWY meningococcal vaccine as a control. The input for sequencing was peripheral blood, taken 28 days after the second dose of the MenACWY control vaccine. The CDR3 protein is CSVGTNEQFF. The DNA of the CDR3 is TGCAGCGTAGGGACCAATGAGCAGTTCTTC.